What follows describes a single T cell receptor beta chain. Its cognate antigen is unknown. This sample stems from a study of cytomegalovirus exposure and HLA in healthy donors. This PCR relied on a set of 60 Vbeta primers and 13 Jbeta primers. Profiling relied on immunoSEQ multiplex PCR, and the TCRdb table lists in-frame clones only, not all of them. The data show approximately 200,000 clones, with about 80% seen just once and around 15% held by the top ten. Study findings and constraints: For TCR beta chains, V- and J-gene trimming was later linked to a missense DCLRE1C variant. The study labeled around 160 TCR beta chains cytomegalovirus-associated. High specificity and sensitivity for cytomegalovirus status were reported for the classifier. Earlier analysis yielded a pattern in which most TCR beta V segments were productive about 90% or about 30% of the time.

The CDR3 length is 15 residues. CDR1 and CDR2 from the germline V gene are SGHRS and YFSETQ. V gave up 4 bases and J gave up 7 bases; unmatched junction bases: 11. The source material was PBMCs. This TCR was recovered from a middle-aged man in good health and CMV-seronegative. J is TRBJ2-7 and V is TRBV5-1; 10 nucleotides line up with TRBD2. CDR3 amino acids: CASSPSLAGYWEQYF. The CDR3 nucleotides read TGCGCCAGCAGCCCCTCACTAGCGGGATATTGGGAGCAGTACTTC.